A selection of T cell receptor beta chains follows, all from one sample in a study of shared T cell receptors in the human thymus. Libraries were prepared by immunoSEQ multiplex PCR; TCRdb keeps only in-frame clonotypes and omits some of them. The sample records hundreds of thousands of clones, around 78% being singletons. The sample was also linked to a second study, of human thymus T cells.

Sequenced input: thymocytes. The receptors come from a boy younger than two with a congenital heart defect. Both conserved end residues are part of each CDR3. The D gene is left open where the match is weak. Clone size is stated in some rows and not others, as once, few, many or a class when expanded.

>-|TRBV2|TRBJ1-5|-
CASSLGKNQPQHF
TGTGCCAGCAGTCTCGGGAAGAATCAGCCCCAGCATTTT
>-|TRBV30|TRBJ1-2|-
CAWSGGRETYGYTF
TGTGCCTGGAGTGGAGGCAGGGAAACTTATGGCTACACCTTC
>-|TRBV12-2|TRBJ2-2|-
CASRHVKGENTGELFF
TGTGCAAGTCGCCACGTTAAGGGAGAGAACACCGGGGAGCTGTTTTTT
>once|TRBV19|TRBJ2-2|-
CASSLMGAPRTGELFF
TGTGCCAGTAGTCTCATGGGGGCGCCGCGGACCGGGGAGCTGTTTTTT
>few|TRBV7-9|TRBJ2-7|TRBD2
CASSAMEAGDPYEQYF
TGTGCCAGCAGCGCTATGGAAGCGGGAGACCCCTACGAGCAGTACTTC
>-|TRBV14|TRBJ1-3|TRBD1
CASSHGSDRTSSGNTIYF
TGTGCCAGCAGCCACGGGTCGGACAGGACGAGCTCTGGAAACACCATATATTTT
>-|TRBV13|TRBJ2-3|TRBD2
CASSLSSGTRTDTQYF
TGTGCCAGCAGCTTATCTAGCGGCACTCGCACAGATACGCAGTATTTT
>-|TRBV18|TRBJ2-7|-
CASSPPGRAHEQYF
TGTGCCAGCTCACCACCGGGCAGGGCCCACGAGCAGTACTTC
>-|TRBV12-5|TRBJ2-2|-
CASGLGTGQGAPGLAVPGELFF
TGTGCTAGTGGTTTGGGTACGGGACAGGGGGCCCCGGGACTAGCGGTCCCCGGGGAGCTGTTTTTT
>-|TRBV5-1|TRBJ1-1|TRBD1
CASSQGQENTEAFF
TGCGCCAGCAGCCAGGGACAGGAGAACACTGAAGCTTTCTTT
>few|TRBV27|TRBJ2-7|TRBD2
CASSFVAGGYEQYF
TGTGCCAGCAGTTTCGTAGCGGGTGGCTACGAGCAGTACTTC
>-|TRBV5-1|TRBJ2-5|TRBD2
CASSTGGPGETQYF
TGCGCCAGCTCGACGGGAGGGCCGGGAGAGACCCAGTACTTC
>-|TRBV6-6|TRBJ2-7|-
CASRPEDCLGCEQYF
TGTGCCAGCAGACCCGAAGACTGTCTTGGCTGCGAGCAGTACTTC
>-|TRBV30|TRBJ2-3|TRBD2
CAWRLAGGRISTDTQYF
TGTGCCTGGAGGCTGGCGGGAGGGAGGATAAGCACAGATACGCAGTATTTT
>-|TRBV5-6|TRBJ2-7|TRBD2
CASSLVVRGRRYEQYF
TGTGCCAGCAGCTTGGTGGTTCGCGGGAGGAGGTACGAGCAGTACTTC
>-|TRBV27|TRBJ2-1|-
CASSFLGSYNEQFF
TGTGCCAGCAGTTTCCTAGGTTCCTACAATGAGCAGTTCTTC
>-|TRBV28|TRBJ1-4|-
CASSSRNGNEKLFF
TGTGCCAGCAGTTCCCGAAACGGTAATGAAAAACTGTTTTTT
>-|TRBV4-2|TRBJ1-4|-
CASSEGRGTNEKLFF
TGTGCCAGCAGCGAGGGGCGGGGCACTAATGAAAAACTGTTTTTT
>-|TRBV21-1|TRBJ2-5|-
CASNQIQDCETQYF
TGTGCCAGCAACCAAATTCAGGATTGTGAGACCCAGTACTTC
>-|TRBV15|TRBJ2-7|TRBD2
CATSTRGGAGDYEQYF
TGTGCCACCAGCACAAGAGGGGGAGCGGGAGATTACGAGCAGTACTTC
>-|TRBV5-1|TRBJ1-1|TRBD1
CASKPTGASRRDTEAFF
TGCGCCAGCAAACCCACAGGGGCTTCCCGGAGGGACACTGAAGCTTTCTTT
>-|TRBV27|TRBJ1-5|-
CASSSARGSSNQPQHF
TGTGCCAGCTCCTCCGCGCGGGGCTCTAGCAATCAGCCCCAGCATTTT
>-|TRBV2|TRBJ2-3|-
CAMEVVLQADTQYF
TGTGCCATGGAGGTCGTCCTGCAGGCAGATACGCAGTATTTT
>few|TRBV7-9|TRBJ2-2|-
CASKDPRGPNTGELFF
TGTGCCAGCAAGGATCCGCGGGGCCCGAACACCGGGGAGCTGTTTTTT
>-|TRBV19|TRBJ2-4|-
CASSIYTDLAKNIQYF
TGTGCCAGTAGTATATACACCGATCTAGCCAAAAACATTCAGTACTTC
>-|TRBV14|TRBJ1-2|TRBD1
CASSYRGFYGYTF
TGTGCCAGCAGTTACAGGGGGTTCTATGGCTACACCTTC
>-|TRBV11-2|TRBJ2-7|TRBD1
CASSLDLSGQGGDEQYF
TGTGCCAGCAGCTTAGATCTATCCGGACAGGGGGGGGACGAGCAGTACTTC
>-|TRBV4-3|TRBJ2-7|TRBD1
CASSPLGTGTNEQYF
TGCGCCAGCAGCCCCCTGGGGACAGGGACGAACGAGCAGTACTTC
>-|TRBV27|TRBJ1-2|-
CASSKGGVNYGYTF
TGTGCCAGCTCTAAGGGGGGGGTTAACTATGGCTACACCTTC